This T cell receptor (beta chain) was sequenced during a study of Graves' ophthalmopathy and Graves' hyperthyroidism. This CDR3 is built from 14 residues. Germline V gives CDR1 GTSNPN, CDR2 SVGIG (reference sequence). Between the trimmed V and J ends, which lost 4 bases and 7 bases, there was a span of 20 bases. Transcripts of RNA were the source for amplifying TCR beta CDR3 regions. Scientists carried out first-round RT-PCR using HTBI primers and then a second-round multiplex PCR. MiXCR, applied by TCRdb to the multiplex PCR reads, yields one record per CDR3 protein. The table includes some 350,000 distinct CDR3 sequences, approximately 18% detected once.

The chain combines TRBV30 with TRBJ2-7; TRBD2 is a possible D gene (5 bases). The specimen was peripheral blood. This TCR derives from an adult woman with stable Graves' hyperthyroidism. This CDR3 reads CAWTLADGVGEQYF. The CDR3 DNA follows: TGTGCCTGGACCCTTGCCGACGGGGTGGGAGAGCAGTACTTC.